A single sample gave rise to the 27 T cell receptor beta chains below, sequenced in a study of OX40 agonist ivuxolimab in advanced cancers. Repertoires were generated with immunoSEQ multiplex PCR, while TCRdb's copy carries only in-frame clones and drops some. The top ten hold 0.72% of the sample, which has more than 65,000 clones, approximately 91% seen once. This sample comprised CD4+ or CD8+ T cells sorted from blood, obtained in a trial of the OX40 agonist ivuxolimab. These TCRs come from an adult with an advanced solid tumor such as melanoma, head and neck, liver or kidney cancer.

The gene calls are TRBV11-2 and TRBJ2-1, with TRBD2 matching over 9 bases. There are 13 residues in the CDR3. The V segment lost 3 bases and the J segment 8 bases; nucleotides outside the gene matches: 2. Germline V gives CDR1 SGHAT, CDR2 FQNNGV. This CDR3 is CASSFSGRDEQFF. CDR3 DNA: TGTGCCAGCAGCTTTAGCGGGAGAGATGAGCAGTTCTTC.

This chain joins TRBV2 and TRBJ2-5; 16 nucleotides align to TRBD2. This CDR3 is 18 amino acids long. V gave up 6 bases and J gave up 1 base; unmatched junction bases: 8. CDR1 SNHLY and CDR2 FYNNEI come from the germline V gene. In DNA, the CDR3 is TGTGCCAGCAGCGCCGGGACTAGCGGGGGGGCCTCCCAAGAGACCCAGTACTTC. Protein sequence: CASSAGTSGGASQETQYF. The entire variable domain, with the rest obtained from reference TRBV2 and TRBJ2-5, is as follows: EPEVTQTPSHQVTQMGQEVILRCVPISNHLYFYWYRQILGQKVEFLVSFYNNEISEKSEIFDDQFSVERPDGSNFTLKIRSTKLEDSAMYFCASSAGTSGGASQETQYFGPGTRLLVL.

The V call is TRBV5-1, the J call TRBJ1-2, with TRBD1 identical over 9 bases. The CDR3 sequence is 17 residues long. Germline loops: CDR1 SGHRS, CDR2 YFSETQ. The junction had 8 bases not matched to a gene; V was cut back by 2 bases and J by 0 bases. The DNA for the CDR3 is TGCGCCAGCAGCTTCGGGACAGGGATTTTTACTAACTATGGCTACACCTTC. Translated: CASSFGTGIFTNYGYTF.

V gene TRBV7-8 combines with J gene TRBJ1-2; D is unclear. The CDR3 is 14 amino acids. The germline V and J ends were trimmed by 3 bases and 1 base, with 9 bases remaining between them. CDR1 and CDR2 from the germline V gene are SGHVS and FQNEAQ. The CDR3 loop reads CASSFGNSNYGYTF. CDR3 bases: TGTGCCAGCAGCTTCGGAAACAGTAACTATGGCTACACCTTC.

The J gene is TRBJ2-7, the V gene TRBV5-4, with no clear D. This CDR3 has 14 residues. Germline CDR1 is SGHNT and CDR2 is YYREEE (reference sequence). Between the trimmed V and J ends, which lost 2 bases and 3 bases, there was a span of 12 bases. The CDR3 sequence is CASSFSSRGYEQYF. The CDR3 DNA follows: TGTGCCAGCAGCTTTTCGTCCCGCGGCTACGAGCAGTACTTC.

This clone occurred a few times. V usage is TRBV4-3 and J usage is TRBJ1-6, with a tentative D call TRBD1 (6 bases). The CDR3 has 15 residues. The V end was cut by 0 bases, the J end by 8 bases, with 11 bases between. Germline V CDR1 and CDR2: LGHNA, YSLEER. The CDR3 coding sequence is TGCGCCAGCAGCCAAGACACAGGGTTTGATTCACCCCTCCACTTT. Its protein is CASSQDTGFDSPLHF.

The chain carries TRBV23-1 and TRBJ2-1, with TRBD2 matching 10 bases. TRBV23-1 carries the ORF label, with uncertain function. The CDR3 is made up of 21 amino acids. Germline trimming cut 3 bases from V and 6 bases from J; bases unmatched to any gene: 23. The chain's CDR3 is CASSQPTGGGIAGGIPNEQFF. DNA for the CDR3: TGCGCCAGCAGTCAGCCGACGGGGGGGGGAATAGCGGGAGGTATCCCCAATGAGCAGTTCTTC.

The rearrangement links TRBV11-2 to TRBJ1-2; D is undetermined. CDR3 size: 14 residues. From germline, CDR1 is SGHAT and CDR2 FQNNGV. Trimming cost V 5 bases and J 6 bases, with 16 bases left between them. Written as DNA, the CDR3 is TGTGCCAGCAGCGACACAACGGGGAGGGATGGCTACACCTTC. Amino acids: CASSDTTGRDGYTF.

DNA for the CDR3: TGTGCCAGCAGCGGCGACAGGGTGATCACAGATACGCAGTATTTT. Amino acid sequence: CASSGDRVITDTQYF. V gene TRBV9 combines with J gene TRBJ2-3; 7 bases are shared with TRBD1. The CDR3 spans 15 residues. The ends lost 3 bases at V and 2 bases at J; junction bases unmatched: 6. Germline V gene sequence: CDR1 SGDLS, CDR2 YYNGEE.

The J gene is TRBJ1-5, the V gene TRBV7-8, with D possibly TRBD1 on 6 matching bases. V dropped 5 bases and J dropped 8 bases, with 16 bases sitting between them. CDR3 length: 14 amino acids. Germline V gene sequence: CDR1 SGHVS, CDR2 FQNEAQ. The CDR3 sequence: CASSPRGAPEPQHF. The CDR3 DNA follows: TGTGCCAGCAGCCCGAGGGGGGCTCCGGAGCCCCAGCATTTT. The whole variable domain, remainder taken from reference TRBV7-8 and TRBJ1-5, is GAGVSQSPRYKVAKRGQDVALRCDPISGHVSLFWYQQALGQGPEFLTYFQNEAQLDKSGLPSDRFFAERPEGSVSTLKIQRTQQEDSAVYLCASSPRGAPEPQHFGDGTRLSIL.

The rearrangement links TRBV6-1 to TRBJ2-7; no reliable D call. Between the trimmed V and J ends, which lost 1 base and 0 bases, there was a span of 7 bases. Germline V CDR1 and CDR2: MNHNS, SASEGT. The CDR3 sequence is 14 residues long. This CDR3 reads CASSEGPTSYEQYF. The CDR3 nucleotides are TGTGCCAGCAGTGAAGGCCCTACCTCCTACGAGCAGTACTTC.

The gene calls are TRBV2 and TRBJ1-1; D unresolved. The ends were cut back, 4 bases at V and 7 bases at J, with 7 bases in the middle. CDR3 length: 11 residues. CDR1 and CDR2 (germline): SNHLY, FYNNEI. CDR3 loop: CASSGSYEAFF. DNA for the CDR3: TGTGCCAGCAGTGGGTCGTATGAAGCTTTCTTT.

The chain recombines TRBV4-1 with TRBJ1-5; tentatively, D is TRBD1 (6 bases). Germline CDR1 is MGHRA and CDR2 is YSYEKL. The ends were cut back, 2 bases at V and 2 bases at J, with 16 bases in the middle. The CDR3 contains 17 residues. The CDR3 DNA reads TGCGCCAGCAGCCAACCCATACAGGGCGTGGGCAATCAGCCCCAGCATTTT. Translation gives CASSQPIQGVGNQPQHF.

V usage is TRBV10-1 and J usage is TRBJ2-7, with 9 bases matching TRBD2. V was clipped by 5 bases and J by 2 bases; unmatched bases: 4. Germline loops: CDR1 WNHNN, CDR2 SYGVQD (reference sequence). The CDR3 loop spans 14 amino acids. CDR3 protein: CASSPVAGAYEQYF. In DNA form, the CDR3 reads TGCGCCAGCAGTCCCGTAGCGGGAGCCTACGAGCAGTACTTC.

The chain couples TRBV2 to TRBJ1-5; 7 bases are shared with TRBD1. V lost 6 bases and J lost 7; bases outside the gene matches: 6. The length of the CDR3 is 13 residues. Germline CDR1 reads SNHLY; CDR2 reads FYNNEI. CDR3 in DNA: TGTGCCAGCAGCCCGGACAGGAGGCAGCCCCAGCATTTT. It is translated as CASSPDRRQPQHF.

The CDR3 loop is CAWSRGLVFNYEQYF. The CDR3 bases are TGTGCCTGGAGCAGAGGACTAGTTTTTAACTACGAGCAGTACTTC. V gene TRBV30 combines with J gene TRBJ2-7, with TRBD2 matching 7 bases. V lost 3 bases and J lost 3; bases outside the gene matches: 11. The germline CDR1 and CDR2 sequences are GTSNPN and SVGIG (reference sequence). The CDR3 loop spans 15 amino acids.

CDR3 nucleotides: TGCGCCAGCAGCAAAGGGGCGGTCCGCACAGATACGCAGTATTTT. It specifies CASSKGAVRTDTQYF. The rearrangement uses TRBV4-1 and TRBJ2-3; perhaps TRBD1 as D (5 bases). Germline V lookup: CDR1 MGHRA, CDR2 YSYEKL. With 5 bases removed from V and 1 base from J, the gap between germline ends came to 13 bases. This CDR3 region has 15 residues.

The chain couples TRBV6-5 to TRBJ2-1, with D possibly being TRBD2 (6 bases). This CDR3 comprises 15 residues. The germline V gene has CDR1 MNHEY and CDR2 SVGAGI. Trimming removed 5 bases at V and 4 bases at J, with 15 bases between. The CDR3 DNA sequence: TGTGCCAGCAGTAGGGGAGGTCAGAGGTACAATGAGCAGTTCTTC. Amino acid sequence: CASSRGGQRYNEQFF.

The chain joins TRBV27 to TRBJ2-7; the D is unclear. This CDR3 has 15 amino acids. CDR1 and CDR2 (germline): MNHEY, SMNVEV (reference sequence). Trimming left V 5 bases short and J 2 bases short, with 16 bases between. CDR3 bases: TGTGCCAGCAGTCCCACCTCCCCGCGACCCTACGAGCAGTACTTC. This gives the protein CASSPTSPRPYEQYF.

The chain employs TRBV5-6 and TRBJ1-1; D is undetermined. The CDR3 is 14 amino acids. Trimming cost V 4 bases and J 5 bases, with 15 bases left between them. Germline V CDR1 and CDR2: SGHDT, YYEEEE. CDR3 sequence: CASSLWSVGTEAFF. The CDR3 bases are TGTGCCAGCAGCCTGTGGTCTGTGGGGACTGAAGCTTTCTTT.

The V and J genes are TRBV5-8 and TRBJ2-3; D not certain. CDR3 length equals 15 residues. Germline-derived CDR1 and CDR2 are SGHTS and YDEGEE. V was clipped by 1 base and J by 5 bases, with 14 bases between them. The chain's CDR3 is CASSLMSRSLDTQYF. CDR3 DNA sequence: TGTGCCAGCAGCTTGATGTCAAGGAGTTTAGATACGCAGTATTTT.

The chain links TRBV18 to TRBJ2-2; 8 nucleotides align to TRBD2. Germline loops: CDR1 KGHSH, CDR2 LQKENI. The length of the CDR3 is 15 residues. V lost 2 bases, J lost 3 bases, and 2 bases stayed unmatched. CDR3 nucleotide sequence: TGTGCCAGCTCACCATCGACTAGCGACACCGGGGAGCTGTTTTTT. Its translation is CASSPSTSDTGELFF.

V and J are TRBV28 and TRBJ1-2; TRBD1 is a possible D gene (6 bases). This CDR3 has 13 amino acids. The germline gives CDR1 MDHEN, CDR2 SYDVKM. Trimming took off 8 bases at V and 0 bases at J, with 10 bases between the two ends. DNA for the CDR3: TGTGCCAGCTTAGGGGGTACTAACTATGGCTACACCTTC. It yields the protein CASLGGTNYGYTF.

V gene TRBV18 combines with J gene TRBJ1-4, with 7 positions matching TRBD1. J gave up 8 bases and V 3 bases, and 12 bases lay outside the gene matches. This CDR3 region has 16 residues. The germline CDR1 and CDR2 sequences are KGHSH and LQKENI. Here the CDR3 DNA reads TGTGCCAGCTCACCGACGACAGGGTTGGCCTCCGAAAAACTGTTTTTT. It codes for CASSPTTGLASEKLFF. The full variable domain, in which reference TRBV18 and TRBJ1-4 provide the parts outside the CDR3, is NAGVMQNPRHLVRRRGQEARLRCSPMKGHSHVYWYRQLPEEGLKFMVYLQKENIIDESGMPKERFSAEFPKEGPSILRIQQVVRGDSAAYFCASSPTTGLASEKLFFGSGTQLSVL.

V is TRBV7-9 and J is TRBJ2-1, with a weak D call TRBD2 (6 bases). The CDR3 length is 17 residues. CDR1 is SEHNR and CDR2 is FQNEAQ in the germline V gene (reference sequence). V shed 5 bases and J shed 7 bases, with 24 bases lying between them. The DNA for the CDR3 is TGTGCCAGCAGCCCGCTCCCGGGAGCGGCCCTTCGTAATGAGCAGTTCTTC. It yields the protein CASSPLPGAALRNEQFF.

This CDR3 reads CASSLMTGLGGNTIYF. The CDR3 bases are TGTGCCAGCAGCTTAATGACGGGACTAGGGGGAAACACCATATATTTT. This chain joins TRBV7-2 and TRBJ1-3, with D possibly being TRBD1 (5 bases). This CDR3 contains 16 residues. Looked up from germline, CDR1 is SGHTA and CDR2 is FQGNSA. V lost 2 bases and J 4 bases, leaving 15 bases between the germline ends.

The chain links TRBV5-4 to TRBJ1-2; a possible D gene is TRBD1 (6 bases). Trimming stripped 7 bases from V and 0 bases from J, with 13 bases between. Germline assignment: CDR1 SGHNT and CDR2 YYREEE (reference sequence). This CDR3 contains 14 residues. CDR3 bases: TGTGCCAGCGTCTCGGGGGCCTCTAACTATGGCTACACCTTC. This encodes CASVSGASNYGYTF. Full variable domain (missing parts from reference TRBV5-4 and TRBJ1-2): ETGVTQSPTHLIKTRGQQVTLRCSSQSGHNTVSWYQQALGQGPQFIFQYYREEENGRGNFPPRFSGLQFPNYSSELNVNALELDDSALYLCASVSGASNYGYTFGSGTRLTVV.